A selection of T cell receptor beta chains follows, all from one sample in a study of shared clonotypes between healthy human individuals. The data were produced by immunoSEQ multiplex PCR, yet TCRdb's version contains in-frame clones alone and is incomplete. Among approximately 500,000 clones listed, approximately 82% were seen once. The sample taken for sequencing was PBMCs. The receptor set was obtained from a woman aged 40 to 50 in good health. Some clones in this sample may be carry-over from other donors' samples. Each CDR3 is given with its conserved first and last residue. Each record gives: D gene, J gene, V gene, CDR3 length, clone size, CDR3 protein, CDR3 DNA. A D gene is named only where the DNA matches it firmly. Clone sizes are given selectively: once, few, many, or a class where the clone is expanded.

D: TRBD2; J: TRBJ2-5; V: TRBV7-2; length: 16; size: NA; CDR3: CASSLAGTSGQETQYF; DNA: TGTGCCAGCAGCTTAGCGGGGACTAGCGGCCAAGAGACCCAGTACTTC
D: TRBD2; J: TRBJ2-1; V: TRBV9; length: 15; size: NA; CDR3: CASSVAGTSGSEQFF; DNA: TGTGCCAGCAGCGTAGCTGGGACTAGCGGGAGCGAGCAGTTCTTC
D: NA; J: TRBJ1-5; V: TRBV18; length: 13; size: NA; CDR3: CASSPVSNQPQHF; DNA: TGTGCCAGCTCACCCGTTAGCAATCAGCCCCAGCATTTT
D: NA; J: TRBJ2-1; V: TRBV6-1; length: 16; size: NA; CDR3: CASSEMSSGGGNEQFF; DNA: TGTGCCAGCAGTGAAATGTCATCTGGAGGGGGGAATGAGCAGTTCTTC
D: NA; J: TRBJ2-7; V: TRBV29-1; length: 12; size: NA; CDR3: CSVGGGSYEQYF; DNA: TGCAGCGTGGGGGGCGGCTCCTACGAGCAGTACTTC
D: NA; J: TRBJ2-2; V: TRBV27; length: 16; size: NA; CDR3: CASSLGSDPNTGELFF; DNA: TGTGCCAGCAGTTTAGGTAGCGACCCGAACACTGGGGAGCTGTTTTTT
D: TRBD1; J: TRBJ2-5; V: TRBV9; length: 15; size: NA; CDR3: CASSLQGALWGTQYF; DNA: TGTGCCAGCAGCCTACAGGGGGCCCTGTGGGGGACCCAGTACTTC
D: TRBD2; J: TRBJ2-3; V: TRBV19; length: 14; size: NA; CDR3: CASSVSGFTDTQYF; DNA: TGTGCCAGTAGTGTTAGCGGGTTCACAGATACGCAGTATTTT
D: TRBD2; J: TRBJ2-1; V: TRBV28; length: 15; size: NA; CDR3: CASSPGLAGYNEQFF; DNA: TGTGCCAGCAGCCCCGGACTAGCGGGGTACAATGAGCAGTTCTTC
D: NA; J: TRBJ2-7; V: TRBV6-1; length: 15; size: NA; CDR3: CASTKMTASSYEQYF; DNA: TGTGCCAGCACTAAGATGACCGCTAGCTCCTACGAGCAGTACTTC
D: NA; J: TRBJ1-4; V: TRBV5-1; length: 15; size: few; CDR3: CASSLGGQNHEKLFF; DNA: TGCGCCAGCAGCTTGGGGGGACAAAACCATGAAAAACTGTTTTTT
D: TRBD1; J: TRBJ1-2; V: TRBV19; length: 13; size: NA; CDR3: CASTPDRAYGYTF; DNA: TGTGCCAGTACCCCGGACAGGGCCTATGGCTACACCTTC
D: TRBD1; J: TRBJ2-5; V: TRBV29-1; length: 16; size: NA; CDR3: CSAPRQGAVGWQTQYF; DNA: TGCAGCGCTCCCCGACAGGGGGCGGTAGGATGGCAGACCCAGTACTTC
D: NA; J: TRBJ2-5; V: TRBV7-2; length: 17; size: once; CDR3: CASSLNPPLASRETQYF; DNA: TGTGCCAGCAGCTTAAACCCCCCGCTAGCGTCCAGAGAGACCCAGTACTTC
D: NA; J: TRBJ2-1; V: TRBV6-5; length: 14; size: NA; CDR3: CASSYSPTYNEQFF; DNA: TGTGCCAGCAGTTACAGTCCTACTTACAATGAGCAGTTCTTC
D: TRBD1; J: TRBJ2-1; V: TRBV2; length: 13; size: once; CDR3: CASRGQAYNEQFF; DNA: TGTGCCAGCAGGGGACAGGCCTACAATGAGCAGTTCTTC
D: TRBD1; J: TRBJ1-1; V: TRBV11-2; length: 13; size: NA; CDR3: CASSAETGTEAFF; DNA: TGTGCCAGCAGCGCCGAGACAGGGACTGAAGCTTTCTTT
D: TRBD2; J: TRBJ2-2; V: TRBV28; length: 16; size: NA; CDR3: CASSLSLAGVSGELFF; DNA: TGTGCCAGCAGTTTATCGCTAGCGGGAGTCTCCGGGGAGCTGTTTTTT
D: TRBD2; J: TRBJ2-2; V: TRBV5-4; length: 16; size: NA; CDR3: CASSAGLAGGTGELFF; DNA: TGTGCCAGCAGCGCCGGACTAGCGGGAGGAACCGGGGAGCTGTTTTTT
D: NA; J: TRBJ2-7; V: TRBV19; length: 14; size: few; CDR3: CASGHGGVRLEQYF; DNA: TGTGCCAGCGGACACGGGGGCGTTAGGCTCGAGCAGTACTTC
D: TRBD1; J: TRBJ2-2; V: TRBV4-3; length: 16; size: NA; CDR3: CASSQDRGGNTGELFF; DNA: TGCGCCAGCAGCCAAGATCGAGGGGGCAACACCGGGGAGCTGTTTTTT
D: NA; J: TRBJ2-2; V: TRBV19; length: 16; size: once; CDR3: CASSLREAGNTGELFF; DNA: TGTGCCAGTAGTCTCCGAGAAGCTGGGAACACCGGGGAGCTGTTTTTT
D: TRBD2; J: TRBJ2-7; V: TRBV19; length: 13; size: NA; CDR3: CASRLSSGNEQYF; DNA: TGTGCCAGTAGGCTCAGTAGCGGGAACGAGCAGTACTTC
D: NA; J: TRBJ2-4; V: TRBV30; length: 19; size: NA; CDR3: CAWSVHLGRQDLAKNIQYF; DNA: TGTGCCTGGAGTGTACATTTGGGGCGACAGGATCTAGCCAAAAACATTCAGTACTTC
D: TRBD1; J: TRBJ2-1; V: TRBV5-4; length: 14; size: few; CDR3: CASSLGDRNNEQFF; DNA: TGTGCCAGCAGCTTGGGGGACAGAAACAATGAGCAGTTCTTC
D: NA; J: TRBJ2-2; V: TRBV6-6; length: 15; size: NA; CDR3: CASSYSFRSTGELFF; DNA: TGTGCCAGCAGTTACTCGTTTAGATCTACCGGGGAGCTGTTTTTT
D: NA; J: TRBJ2-7; V: TRBV28; length: 14; size: few; CDR3: CASSPIGQTYEQYF; DNA: TGTGCCAGCAGTCCCATCGGACAGACCTACGAGCAGTACTTC
D: TRBD2; J: TRBJ2-1; V: TRBV7-3; length: 18; size: NA; CDR3: CASSKTRLAGGDRNEQFF; DNA: TGTGCCAGCAGCAAGACGCGTCTAGCGGGAGGAGACAGGAATGAGCAGTTCTTC
D: TRBD1; J: TRBJ1-1; V: TRBV19; length: 16; size: few; CDR3: CASSIPQGAANTEAFF; DNA: TGTGCCAGTAGTATACCCCAGGGGGCCGCGAACACTGAAGCTTTCTTT
D: TRBD2; J: TRBJ2-2; V: TRBV10-3; length: 14; size: NA; CDR3: CAIRISGSTGELFF; DNA: TGTGCCATCCGCATTAGCGGGAGCACCGGGGAGCTGTTTTTT
D: NA; J: TRBJ2-7; V: TRBV9; length: 16; size: NA; CDR3: CASSTGVGGISYEQYF; DNA: TGTGCCAGCAGCACGGGTGTCGGGGGAATTTCCTACGAGCAGTACTTC
D: TRBD2; J: TRBJ2-5; V: TRBV5-4; length: 14; size: NA; CDR3: CASSLVAGVETQYF; DNA: TGTGCCAGCAGCTTGGTCGCGGGAGTCGAGACCCAGTACTTC